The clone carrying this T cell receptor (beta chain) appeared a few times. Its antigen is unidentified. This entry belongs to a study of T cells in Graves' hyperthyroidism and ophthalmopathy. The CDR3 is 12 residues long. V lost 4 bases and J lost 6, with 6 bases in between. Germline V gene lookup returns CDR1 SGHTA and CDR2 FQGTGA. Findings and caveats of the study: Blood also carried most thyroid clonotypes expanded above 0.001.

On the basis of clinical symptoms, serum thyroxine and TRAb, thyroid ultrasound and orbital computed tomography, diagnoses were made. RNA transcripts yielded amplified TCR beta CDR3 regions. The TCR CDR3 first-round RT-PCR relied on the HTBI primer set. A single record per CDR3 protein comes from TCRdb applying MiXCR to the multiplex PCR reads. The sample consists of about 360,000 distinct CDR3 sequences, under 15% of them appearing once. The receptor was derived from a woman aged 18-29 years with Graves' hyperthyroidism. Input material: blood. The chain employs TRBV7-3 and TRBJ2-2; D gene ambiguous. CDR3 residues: CASSSRPGELFF. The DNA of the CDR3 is TGTGCCAGCAGCTCCAGGCCCGGGGAGCTGTTTTTT.